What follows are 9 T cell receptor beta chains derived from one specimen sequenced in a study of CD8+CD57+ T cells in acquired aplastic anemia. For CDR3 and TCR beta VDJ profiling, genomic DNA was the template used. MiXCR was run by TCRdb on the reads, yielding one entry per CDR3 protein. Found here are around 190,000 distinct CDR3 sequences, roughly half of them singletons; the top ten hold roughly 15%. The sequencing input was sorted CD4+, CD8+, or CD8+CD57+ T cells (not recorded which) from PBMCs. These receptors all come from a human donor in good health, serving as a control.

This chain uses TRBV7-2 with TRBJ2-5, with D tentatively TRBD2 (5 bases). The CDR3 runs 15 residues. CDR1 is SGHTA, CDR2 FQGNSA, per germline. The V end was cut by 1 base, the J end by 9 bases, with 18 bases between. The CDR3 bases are TGTGCCAGCAGCTTAGAACCTGGGAGCAATCAGCCCCAGTACTTC. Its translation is CASSLEPGSNQPQYF.

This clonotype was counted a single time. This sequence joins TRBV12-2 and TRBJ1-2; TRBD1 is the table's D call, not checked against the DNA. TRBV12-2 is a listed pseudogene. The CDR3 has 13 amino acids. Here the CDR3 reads CASRPNGQYGYTF. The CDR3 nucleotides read TGTGCAAGTCGCCCGAACGGACAGTATGGCTACACCTTC.

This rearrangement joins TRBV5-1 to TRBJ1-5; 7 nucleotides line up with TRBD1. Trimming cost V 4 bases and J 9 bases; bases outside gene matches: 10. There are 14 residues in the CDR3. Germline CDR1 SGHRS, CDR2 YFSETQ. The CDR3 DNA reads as TGCGCCAGCAGCCGACAGGGTGAGGGAGGGCCCCAGCATTTT. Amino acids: CASSRQGEGGPQHF.

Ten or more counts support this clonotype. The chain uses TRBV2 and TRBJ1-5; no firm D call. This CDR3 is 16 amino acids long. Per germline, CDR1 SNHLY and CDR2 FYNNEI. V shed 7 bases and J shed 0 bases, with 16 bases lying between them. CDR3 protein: CASKDIRSNSNQPQHF. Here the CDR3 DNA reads TGTGCCAGCAAAGACATCAGGTCAAATAGCAATCAGCCCCAGCATTTT.

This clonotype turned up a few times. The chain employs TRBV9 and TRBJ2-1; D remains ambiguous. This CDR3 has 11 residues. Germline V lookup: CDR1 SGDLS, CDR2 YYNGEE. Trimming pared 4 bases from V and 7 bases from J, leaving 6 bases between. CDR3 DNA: TGTGCCAGCAGCACCCATAATGAGCAGTTCTTC. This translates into CASSTHNEQFF.

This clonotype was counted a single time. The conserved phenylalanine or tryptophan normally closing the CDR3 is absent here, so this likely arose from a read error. The CDR3 DNA reads TGTGCCAGCAGTGAATCGACGCGGTCCGACACTGAAGCTTTCTCT. This gives the protein CASSESTRSDTEAFS. The chain carries TRBV2 and TRBJ1-1; D is undetermined. Germline loops: CDR1 SNHLY, CDR2 FYNNEI. The CDR3 contains 15 residues. V dropped 2 bases and J dropped 3 bases, with 13 bases sitting between them.

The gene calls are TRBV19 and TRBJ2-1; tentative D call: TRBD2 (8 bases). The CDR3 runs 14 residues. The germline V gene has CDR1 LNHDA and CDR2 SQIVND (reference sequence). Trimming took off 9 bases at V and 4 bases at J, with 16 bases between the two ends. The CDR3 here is CASQAGDSYNEQFF. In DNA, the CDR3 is TGTGCCAGCCAAGCGGGGGACAGTTACAATGAGCAGTTCTTC.

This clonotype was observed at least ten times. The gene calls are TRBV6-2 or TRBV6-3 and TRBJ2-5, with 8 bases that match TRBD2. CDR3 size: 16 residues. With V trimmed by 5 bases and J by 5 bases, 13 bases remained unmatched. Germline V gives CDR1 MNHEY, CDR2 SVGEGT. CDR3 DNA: TGTGCCAGCAGTCTCCTTCTCGGGGGGGCCGGTGAGACCCAGTACTTC. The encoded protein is CASSLLLGGAGETQYF.

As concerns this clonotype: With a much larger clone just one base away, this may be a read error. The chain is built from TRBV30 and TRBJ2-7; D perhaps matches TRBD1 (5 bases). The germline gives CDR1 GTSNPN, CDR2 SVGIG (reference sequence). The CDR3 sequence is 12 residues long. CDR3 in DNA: TGTGCCTGGAGCAGGGCCAACTACGAACAGTACTTC. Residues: CAWSRANYEQYF.